This T cell receptor (beta chain) was retrieved from a study of blood T cells in healthy people across ages. The second PCR ran about 6 to 11 cycles with a sample-barcoded 5' primer and J-beta primers. TCRdb redid the calling of the 5' RACE reads with MiXCR, one entry per CDR3 protein. The sample shows around 990,000 distinct CDR3 sequences, 30% to 40% of them seen only once. Germline V CDR1 and CDR2: MNHNY, SVGAGI (reference sequence). The CDR3 spans 16 residues. V lost 0 bases to trimming and J lost 6 bases; unmatched junction nucleotides: 6. This clonotype was found a few times. This TCR derives from a man aged 18 to 29 in good health. The V gene is TRBV6-6, the J gene TRBJ1-2; TRBD1 aligns across 11 bases. Material: blood. The CDR3 protein is CASSYSGDRGFDGYTF. DNA for the CDR3: TGTGCCAGCAGTTACTCGGGGGACAGGGGGTTCGATGGCTACACCTTC.